This T cell receptor (beta chain) is from a study of blood T cell repertoires in COVID-19. Across the whole study: Acute and convalescent COVID-19 specimens originated in the United States, Italy and Spain. Sample material is recorded as cDNA or gDNA derived from T cells, B-cell-depleted T cells, or PBMCs.

Clones were sequenced by immunoSEQ multiplex PCR, and TCRdb holds only the in-frame ones, with some missing. The sample lists about 73,000 clones, around 81% occurring once. V was clipped by 5 bases and J by 8 bases, with 13 bases between them. CDR1 SEHNR and CDR2 FQNEAQ come from the germline V gene (reference sequence). The CDR3 sequence is 13 residues long. The sequenced sample consisted of peripheral blood. The TCR originated in a woman aged 65 to 85 with acute or convalescent COVID-19. This chain connects TRBV7-9 to TRBJ1-5; a weak D match, TRBD1 (6 bases). CDR3 DNA sequence: TGTGCCAGCAGCCGGGGGGGCGTTGAGCCCCAGCATTTT. Translating gives CASSRGGVEPQHF.